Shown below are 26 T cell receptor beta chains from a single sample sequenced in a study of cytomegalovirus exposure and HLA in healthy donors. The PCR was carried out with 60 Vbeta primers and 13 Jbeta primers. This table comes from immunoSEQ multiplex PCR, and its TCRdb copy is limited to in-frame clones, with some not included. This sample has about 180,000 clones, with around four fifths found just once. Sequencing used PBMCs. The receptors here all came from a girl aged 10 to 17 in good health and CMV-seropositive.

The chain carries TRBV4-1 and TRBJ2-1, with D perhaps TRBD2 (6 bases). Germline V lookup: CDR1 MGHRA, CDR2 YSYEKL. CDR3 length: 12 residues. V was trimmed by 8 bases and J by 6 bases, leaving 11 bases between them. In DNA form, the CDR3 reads TGCGCCAGCCGGGGACTGGGCAATGAGCAGTTCTTC. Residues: CASRGLGNEQFF.

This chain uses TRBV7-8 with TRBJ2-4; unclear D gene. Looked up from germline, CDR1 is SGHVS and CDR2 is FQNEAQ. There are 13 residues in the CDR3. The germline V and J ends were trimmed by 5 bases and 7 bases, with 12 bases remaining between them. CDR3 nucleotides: TGTGCCAGCAGCGATTCGGTGATTAACATTCAGTACTTC. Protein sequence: CASSDSVINIQYF.

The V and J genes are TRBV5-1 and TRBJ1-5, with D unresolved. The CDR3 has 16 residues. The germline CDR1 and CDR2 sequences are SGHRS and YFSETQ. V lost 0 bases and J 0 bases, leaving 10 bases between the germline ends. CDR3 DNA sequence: TGCGCCAGCAGCTTGGGTAGCCTTTATAGCAATCAGCCCCAGCATTTT. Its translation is CASSLGSLYSNQPQHF.

CDR3 DNA sequence: TGTGCCAGCAGCCTACCCACAGAGTCCTACGAGCAGTACTTC. Translating gives CASSLPTESYEQYF. V and J are TRBV13 and TRBJ2-7; D remains ambiguous. Per germline, CDR1 PRHDT and CDR2 FYEKMQ (reference sequence). The CDR3 is made up of 14 amino acids. V lost 5 bases and J 1 base, leaving 12 bases between the germline ends.

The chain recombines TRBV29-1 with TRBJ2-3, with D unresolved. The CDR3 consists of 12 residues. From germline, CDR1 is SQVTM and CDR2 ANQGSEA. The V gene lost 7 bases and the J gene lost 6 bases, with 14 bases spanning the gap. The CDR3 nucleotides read TGCAGCGCTGTTGGCCGTTGGGATACGCAGTATTTT. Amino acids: CSAVGRWDTQYF.

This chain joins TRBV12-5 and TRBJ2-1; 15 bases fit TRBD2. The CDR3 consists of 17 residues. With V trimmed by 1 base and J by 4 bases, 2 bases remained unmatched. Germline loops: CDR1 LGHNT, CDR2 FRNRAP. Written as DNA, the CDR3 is TGTGCTAGTGGTTTGGGGACTAGCGGGGGGGGTTACAATGAGCAGTTCTTC. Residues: CASGLGTSGGGYNEQFF.

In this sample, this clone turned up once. The CDR3: CASNPQGGGNTEAFF. The CDR3 DNA reads TGTGCCAGCAACCCACAGGGGGGTGGGAACACTGAAGCTTTCTTT. The chain employs TRBV5-5 and TRBJ1-1, with 8 nucleotides matching TRBD1. The J segment lost 1 base and the V segment lost 6 bases, leaving 8 bases of the junction unmatched. The CDR3 has 15 residues. The V gene's germline CDR1 is SGHKS and CDR2 YYEKEE (reference sequence).

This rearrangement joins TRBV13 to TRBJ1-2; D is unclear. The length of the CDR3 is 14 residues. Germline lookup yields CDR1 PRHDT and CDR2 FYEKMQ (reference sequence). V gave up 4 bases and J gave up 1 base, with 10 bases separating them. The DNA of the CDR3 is TGTGCCAGCAGCTCCGGTATCGGTAACTATGGCTACACCTTC. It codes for CASSSGIGNYGYTF.

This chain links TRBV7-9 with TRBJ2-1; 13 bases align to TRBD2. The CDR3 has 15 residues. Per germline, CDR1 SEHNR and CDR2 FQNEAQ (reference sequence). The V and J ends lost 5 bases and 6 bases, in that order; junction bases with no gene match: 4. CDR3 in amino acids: CASSPTSGGSNEQFF. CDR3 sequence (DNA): TGTGCCAGCAGCCCGACTAGCGGGGGGAGCAATGAGCAGTTCTTC.

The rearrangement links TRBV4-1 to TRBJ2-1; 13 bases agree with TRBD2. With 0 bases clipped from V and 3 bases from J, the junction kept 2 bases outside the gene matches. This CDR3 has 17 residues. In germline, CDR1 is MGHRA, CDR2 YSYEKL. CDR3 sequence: CASSQEGLAGFYNEQFF. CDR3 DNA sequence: TGCGCCAGCAGCCAAGAGGGACTAGCGGGGTTCTACAATGAGCAGTTCTTC.

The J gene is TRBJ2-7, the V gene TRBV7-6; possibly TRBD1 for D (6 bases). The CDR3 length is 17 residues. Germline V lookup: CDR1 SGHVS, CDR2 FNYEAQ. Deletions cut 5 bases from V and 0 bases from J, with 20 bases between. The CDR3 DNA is TGTGCCAGCAGCCAGGGGTTACGGCAGGGGAGCTCCTACGAGCAGTACTTC. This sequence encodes CASSQGLRQGSSYEQYF.

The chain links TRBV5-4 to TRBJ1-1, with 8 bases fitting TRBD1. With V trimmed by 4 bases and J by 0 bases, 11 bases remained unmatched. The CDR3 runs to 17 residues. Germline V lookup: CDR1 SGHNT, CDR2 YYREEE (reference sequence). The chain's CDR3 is CASSPSSSRGLNTEAFF. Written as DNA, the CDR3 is TGTGCCAGCAGCCCTTCATCAAGCAGGGGGCTGAACACTGAAGCTTTCTTT.

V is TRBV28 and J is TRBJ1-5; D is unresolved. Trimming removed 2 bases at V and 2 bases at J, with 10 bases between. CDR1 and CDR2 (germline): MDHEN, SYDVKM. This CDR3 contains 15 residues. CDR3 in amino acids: CASSLAGLGNQPQHF. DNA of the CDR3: TGTGCCAGCAGTTTAGCGGGGTTGGGCAATCAGCCCCAGCATTTT.

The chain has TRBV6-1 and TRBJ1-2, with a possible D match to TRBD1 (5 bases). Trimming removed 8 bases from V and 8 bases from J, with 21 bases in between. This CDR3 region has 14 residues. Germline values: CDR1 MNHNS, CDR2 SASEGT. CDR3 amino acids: CASEFRGSKEGYTF. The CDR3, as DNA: TGTGCCAGCGAGTTCCGGGGGAGTAAGGAGGGCTACACCTTC.

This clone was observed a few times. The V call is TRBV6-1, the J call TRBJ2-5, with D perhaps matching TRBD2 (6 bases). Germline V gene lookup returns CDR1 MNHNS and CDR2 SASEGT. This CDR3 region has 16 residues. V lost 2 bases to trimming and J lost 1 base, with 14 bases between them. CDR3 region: CASSEMSSALQETQYF. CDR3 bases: TGTGCCAGCAGTGAAATGTCTAGCGCACTCCAAGAGACCCAGTACTTC.

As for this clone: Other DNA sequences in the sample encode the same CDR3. CDR3 sequence (DNA): TGCGCCAGCAGCCCTAGCGGGGCCCAAGAGACCCAGTACTTC. Translated: CASSPSGAQETQYF. The rearrangement links TRBV5-1 to TRBJ2-5; TRBD2 aligns across 9 bases. Trimming took 4 bases from V and 1 from J; bases not matched to a gene: 2. The CDR3 sequence is 14 residues long. The germline CDR1 and CDR2 sequences are SGHRS and YFSETQ.

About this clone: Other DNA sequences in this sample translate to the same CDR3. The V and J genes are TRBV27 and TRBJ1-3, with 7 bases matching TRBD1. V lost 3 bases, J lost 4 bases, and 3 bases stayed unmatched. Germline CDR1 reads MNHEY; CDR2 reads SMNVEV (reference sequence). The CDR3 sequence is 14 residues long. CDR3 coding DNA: TGTGCCAGCAGTTTGACAGGGTTAGGAAACACCATATATTTT. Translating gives CASSLTGLGNTIYF.

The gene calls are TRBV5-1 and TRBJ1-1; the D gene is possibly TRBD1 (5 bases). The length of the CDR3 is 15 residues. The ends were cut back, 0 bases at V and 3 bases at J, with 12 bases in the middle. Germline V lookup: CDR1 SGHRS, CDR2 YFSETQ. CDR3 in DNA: TGCGCCAGCAGCTTGGTTCCCTTACAGGACACTGAAGCTTTCTTT. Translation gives CASSLVPLQDTEAFF. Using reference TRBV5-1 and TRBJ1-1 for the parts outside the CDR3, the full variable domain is KAGVTQTPRYLIKTRGQQVTLSCSPISGHRSVSWYQQTPGQGLQFLFEYFSETQRNKGNFPGRFSGRQFSNSRSEMNVSTLELGDSALYLCASSLVPLQDTEAFFGQGTRLTVV.

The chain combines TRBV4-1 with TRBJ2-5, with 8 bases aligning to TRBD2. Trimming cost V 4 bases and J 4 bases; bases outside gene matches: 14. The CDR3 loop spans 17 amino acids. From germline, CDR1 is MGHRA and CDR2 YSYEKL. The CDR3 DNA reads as TGCGCCAGCAGCCTTGGGGCGGGCGGGGGGCCACGAGAGACCCAGTACTTC. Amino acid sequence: CASSLGAGGGPRETQYF.

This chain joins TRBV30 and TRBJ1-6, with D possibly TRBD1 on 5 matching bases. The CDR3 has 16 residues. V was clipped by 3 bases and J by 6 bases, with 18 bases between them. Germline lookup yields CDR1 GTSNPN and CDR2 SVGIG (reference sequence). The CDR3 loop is CAWSLPPQGTNSPLHF. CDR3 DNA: TGTGCCTGGAGCCTTCCCCCGCAGGGTACTAATTCACCCCTCCACTTT.

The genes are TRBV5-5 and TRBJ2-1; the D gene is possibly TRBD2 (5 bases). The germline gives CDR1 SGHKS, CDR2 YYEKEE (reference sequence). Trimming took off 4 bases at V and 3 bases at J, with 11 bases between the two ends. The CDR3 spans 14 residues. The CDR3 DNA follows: TGTGCCAGCAGCCCCCCCCGGGGCTACAATGAGCAGTTCTTC. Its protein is CASSPPRGYNEQFF.

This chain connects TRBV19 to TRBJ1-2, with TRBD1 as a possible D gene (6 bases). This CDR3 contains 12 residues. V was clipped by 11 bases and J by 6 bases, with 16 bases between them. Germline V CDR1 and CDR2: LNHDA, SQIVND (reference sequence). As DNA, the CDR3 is TGTGCCGCTTTTACAGGGAGGGATGGCTACACCTTC. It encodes CAAFTGRDGYTF.

The CDR3 bases are TGTGCCAGTAGTCCGCCCATGACTAGCGCGAGCTCCTACGAGCAGTACTTC. Protein sequence: CASSPPMTSASSYEQYF. This chain joins TRBV19 and TRBJ2-7, with TRBD2 matching 8 bases. In germline, CDR1 is LNHDA, CDR2 SQIVND (reference sequence). There are 17 residues in the CDR3. J lost 0 bases, V lost 5 bases, and 12 bases had no gene match.

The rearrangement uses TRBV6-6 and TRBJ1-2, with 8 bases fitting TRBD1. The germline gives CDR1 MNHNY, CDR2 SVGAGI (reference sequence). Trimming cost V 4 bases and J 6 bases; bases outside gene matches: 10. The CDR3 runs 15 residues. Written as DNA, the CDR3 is TGTGCCAGCAGTTCGTCCCGGGACAGGCAGAATGGCTACACCTTC. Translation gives CASSSSRDRQNGYTF.

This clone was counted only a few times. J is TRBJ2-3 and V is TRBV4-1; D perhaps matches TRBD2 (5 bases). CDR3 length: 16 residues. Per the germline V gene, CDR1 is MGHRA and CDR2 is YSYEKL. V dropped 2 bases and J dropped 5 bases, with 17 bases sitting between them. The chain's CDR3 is CASSQYGKERLDTQYF. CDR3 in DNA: TGCGCCAGCAGCCAATACGGGAAGGAAAGGTTAGATACGCAGTATTTT.

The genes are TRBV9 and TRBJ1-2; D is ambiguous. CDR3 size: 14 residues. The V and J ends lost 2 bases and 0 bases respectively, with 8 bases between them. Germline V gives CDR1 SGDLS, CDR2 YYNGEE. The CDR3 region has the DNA TGTGCCAGCAGCGTGACACCAACTAACTATGGCTACACCTTC. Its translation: CASSVTPTNYGYTF.